This entry lists 11 T cell receptor beta chains sequenced from one sample in a study of blood T cell repertoires in COVID-19. Clones were sequenced by immunoSEQ multiplex PCR, and TCRdb holds only the in-frame ones, with some missing. In the table there are about 59,000 clones, roughly 80% of which are singletons. Sequencing was performed on peripheral blood. The receptors originated from a woman aged 45-60 years with active or convalescent COVID-19.

The genes are TRBV10-2 and TRBJ2-1; 8 bases align to TRBD2. This CDR3 has 14 residues. Per the germline V gene, CDR1 is WSHSY and CDR2 is SAAADI. Trimming cost V 6 bases and J 9 bases; bases outside gene matches: 10. CDR3 protein: CASSSGTSLGEQFF. The CDR3 nucleotides are TGCGCCAGCAGCTCGGGGACTAGTTTAGGTGAGCAGTTCTTC.

CDR3 DNA: TGCGCCAGCAGCGGAAAGCGGGAGGGTGAGCAGTTCTTC. Protein: CASSGKREGEQFF. The genes are TRBV5-1 and TRBJ2-1; 10 bases fit TRBD2. The length of the CDR3 is 13 residues. Germline V lookup: CDR1 SGHRS, CDR2 YFSETQ. Trimming removed 4 bases from V and 9 bases from J; junction bases left unmatched: 4.

In this sample, this clone turned up many times. The chain employs TRBV3-1 (or the pseudogene TRBV3-2) and TRBJ2-7; 9 bases agree with TRBD2. Germline CDR1 LGHDT, CDR2 YNNKEL (reference sequence). The CDR3 is 17 residues long. V shed 4 bases and J 5 bases; nucleotides not matched to a gene: 15. CDR3 loop: CASSRAQGGRAQNEQYF. The DNA for the CDR3 is TGTGCCAGCAGCCGAGCCCAGGGCGGGAGGGCCCAAAACGAGCAGTACTTC.

V is TRBV1 and J is TRBJ2-1; no DNA check was done on the table's D call, TRBD2. TRBV1 is a known pseudogene. The CDR3 loop spans 18 amino acids. This CDR3 reads CTSSRIARLPQPYNEQFF. In DNA form, the CDR3 reads TGCACCAGCAGCCGCATAGCTCGACTACCACAGCCCTACAATGAGCAGTTCTTC.

This chain links TRBV19 with TRBJ2-2; D possibly corresponds to TRBD1 (6 bases). V lost 3 bases and J 3 bases, leaving 11 bases between the germline ends. The CDR3 extends over 15 amino acids. Germline CDR1 reads LNHDA; CDR2 reads SQIVND (reference sequence). The CDR3, as DNA: TGTGCCAGTAGTATTCTGGACAGTTACACCGGGGAGCTGTTTTTT. Amino acid sequence: CASSILDSYTGELFF.

V is TRBV11-2 and J is TRBJ2-7, with D unresolved. The germline gives CDR1 SGHAT, CDR2 FQNNGV. The CDR3 loop spans 13 amino acids. The ends were cut back, 0 bases at V and 7 bases at J, with 10 bases in the middle. CDR3 nucleotide sequence: TGTGCCAGCAGCTTAGAAGTGCGGATGGAGCAGTACTTC. Translation gives CASSLEVRMEQYF.

The genes are TRBV2 and TRBJ2-5; possible D gene TRBD1, 6 bases. CDR3 size: 13 residues. Germline V gene data show CDR1 as SNHLY and CDR2 as FYNNEI. Between the trimmed V and J ends, which lost 6 bases and 4 bases, there was a span of 12 bases. CDR3 sequence (DNA): TGTGCCAGCAGCAGGGACACTACAGAGACCCAGTACTTC. Encoded protein: CASSRDTTETQYF.

This chain connects TRBV19 to TRBJ1-5, with TRBD1 matching over 10 bases. After removal of 3 bases from V and 4 bases from J, the junction contained 12 bases not matched to a gene. Germline V CDR1 and CDR2: LNHDA, SQIVND (reference sequence). The CDR3 has 18 amino acids. The CDR3 sequence is CASSMIRDRGTGNQPQHF. DNA of the CDR3: TGTGCCAGTAGTATGATAAGGGACAGGGGAACGGGAAATCAGCCCCAGCATTTT.

The chain links TRBV7-7 to TRBJ2-2; 10 positions match TRBD2. The V segment lost 1 base and the J segment 4 bases; nucleotides outside the gene matches: 3. This CDR3 comprises 16 residues. Germline CDR1 and CDR2: SSHAT and FNYEAQ (reference sequence). This CDR3 is CASSLDLAGVTGELFF. CDR3 bases: TGTGCCAGCAGCTTAGACCTAGCGGGGGTCACCGGGGAGCTGTTTTTT.

The V and J genes are TRBV9 and TRBJ2-3; 8 nucleotides align to TRBD2. Germline CDR1 reads SGDLS; CDR2 reads YYNGEE. Trimming cost V 0 bases and J 4 bases; bases outside gene matches: 4. The CDR3 runs to 15 residues. As DNA, the CDR3 is TGTGCCAGCAGCGTAGATGCGGGAGGATCAGATACGCAGTATTTT. The encoded protein is CASSVDAGGSDTQYF.

This clone appeared a few times. The chain combines TRBV29-1 with TRBJ2-1; no clear D gene. The germline V and J ends were trimmed by 5 bases and 1 base, with 6 bases remaining between them. This CDR3 comprises 12 residues. Per the germline V gene, CDR1 is SQVTM and CDR2 is ANQGSEA. The CDR3: CSVQRSYNEQFF. The CDR3 DNA is TGCAGCGTTCAGCGTTCCTACAATGAGCAGTTCTTC.